What follows are 14 T cell receptor beta chains derived from one specimen sequenced in a study of monozygotic twins with inflammatory bowel disease. TCRdb reprocessed the 5' RACE reads and stores each CDR3 protein as one record, lacking DNA. This sample's clone table lists a few hundred thousand distinct CDR3 sequences. Sequenced input: blood. These receptors were obtained from a human donor with ulcerative colitis or Crohn's disease, or a healthy co-twin of an affected twin (not recorded which).

The chain employs TRBV7-3 and TRBJ2-2; lacking DNA, the TRBD1 call made by TCRdb goes unchecked. The CDR3 contains 14 residues. CDR1 and CDR2 (germline): SGHTA, FQGTGA. The chain's CDR3 is CASSLDINTGELFF.

The CDR3 spells CASSQSGTGRQPQHF. The chain recombines TRBV23-1 with TRBJ1-5; absent DNA, TCRdb's TRBD1 call cannot be checked. TRBV23-1 is flagged as an ORF with uncertain function. CDR3 size: 15 residues.

The rearrangement uses TRBV29-1 and TRBJ1-5. The CDR3 contains 12 residues. Germline V CDR1 and CDR2: SQVTM, ANQGSEA. CDR3 protein: CSVVLGNQPQHF. The whole variable domain, remainder taken from reference TRBV29-1 and TRBJ1-5, is SAVISQKPSRDICQRGTSLTIQCQVDSQVTMMFWYRQQPGQSLTLIATANQGSEATYESGFVIDKFPISRPNLTFSTLTVSNMSPEDSSIYLCSVVLGNQPQHFGDGTRLSIL.

This CDR3 is CASSPGPQGVLFF. The chain uses TRBV19 and TRBJ2-7; TCRdb names TRBD1, which stays unverified in the absence of DNA. The CDR3 length is 13 residues. CDR1 is LNHDA, CDR2 SQIVND, per germline (reference sequence).

V gene TRBV5-1 combines with J gene TRBJ2-6; TCRdb designates TRBD1, a call that cannot be tested without DNA. CDR3 length: 18 residues. CDR1 SGHRS and CDR2 YFSETQ come from the germline V gene. The chain's CDR3 is CASSSPPTGGPGANVLTF.

The rearrangement joins TRBV18 to TRBJ1-2; without DNA, the TCRdb call of TRBD1 cannot be checked. CDR1 and CDR2 from the germline V gene are KGHSH and LQKENI. This CDR3 comprises 16 residues. CDR3: CASSPPPGQKIYGYTF.

This chain uses TRBV6-5 with TRBJ2-3. CDR1 and CDR2 from the germline V gene are MNHEY and SVGAGI. The CDR3 totals 13 residues. The CDR3 spells CASTHPSTDTQYF.

V is TRBV7-9 and J is TRBJ1-1; TCRdb's D gene call, TRBD1, goes unchecked for lack of DNA. The CDR3 runs to 15 residues. CDR1 SEHNR and CDR2 FQNEAQ come from the germline V gene (reference sequence). The chain's CDR3 is CASSPTGQGATEAFF.

The chain has TRBV27 and TRBJ1-4. Germline-derived CDR1 and CDR2 are MNHEY and SMNVEV (reference sequence). The CDR3 sequence is 15 residues long. The CDR3 loop reads CASSLYRTTNEKLFF. Based on the CDR3 plus reference TRBV27 and TRBJ1-4, the full variable domain is EAQVTQNPRYLITVTGKKLTVTCSQNMNHEYMSWYRQDPGLGLRQIYYSMNVEVTDKGDVPEGYKVSRKEKRNFPLILESPSPNQTSLYFCASSLYRTTNEKLFFGSGTQLSVL.

The genes are TRBV3-1 and TRBJ1-1; the TCRdb D gene call, TRBD1, has no DNA to confirm it. The V gene's germline CDR1 is LGHDT and CDR2 YNNKEL (reference sequence). The CDR3 totals 13 residues. CDR3 loop: CASSQPGGTEAFF.

The chain uses TRBV12-3 or TRBV12-4 and TRBJ2-1; the TRBD1 assignment by TCRdb is unverifiable without DNA. The CDR3 extends over 16 amino acids. This chain's CDR3 is CASSLTPTGDYNEQFF.

The chain joins TRBV9 to TRBJ2-7. Per germline, CDR1 SGDLS and CDR2 YYNGEE. The CDR3 runs 15 residues. The CDR3 loop reads CASSVGHRTTYEQYF.

This chain links TRBV4-1 with TRBJ2-3; TCRdb's assignment of TRBD1 cannot be checked, as there is no DNA. Germline lookup yields CDR1 MGHRA and CDR2 YSYEKL. CDR3 length equals 18 residues. The CDR3 region is CASSQEWIGQGLTDTQYF.

This rearrangement joins TRBV28 to TRBJ1-5; TCRdb reports TRBD1, a call that lacks DNA to check it against. Germline V gene data show CDR1 as MDHEN and CDR2 as SYDVKM. This CDR3 spans 15 amino acids. The chain's CDR3 is CASSWDRGSNQPQHF. Looking up the rest from reference TRBV28 and TRBJ1-5 gives the full variable domain: DVKVTQSSRYLVKRTGEKVFLECVQDMDHENMFWYRQDPGLGLRLIYFSYDVKMKEKGDIPEGYSVSREKKERFSLILESASTNQTSMYLCASSWDRGSNQPQHFGDGTRLSIL.